The 29 T cell receptor beta chains given below trace back to one sample, sequenced in a study of CD8 T cells in ankylosing spondylitis. TCRdb recomputed calls from the 5' RACE reads with MiXCR, one row per CDR3 protein. The table shows about 180,000 distinct CDR3 sequences, with approximately 10% occurring only once. Sequencing input: blood, either unsorted or a sorted T cell fraction (not recorded which). The source is a female donor with ankylosing spondylitis or in good health (not recorded which).

This clonotype was recorded a few times. The J gene is TRBJ2-2, the V gene TRBV27; a possible D gene is TRBD2 (6 bases). Germline CDR1 reads MNHEY; CDR2 reads SMNVEV (reference sequence). With 7 bases removed from V and 6 bases from J, the gap between germline ends came to 12 bases. CDR3 size: 13 residues. The CDR3 region has the DNA TGTGCCAGCACCCCTTGGGGGGCCGGGGAGCTGTTTTTT. Its protein is CASTPWGAGELFF.

The sample holds many counts of this clonotype. The chain employs TRBV7-9 and TRBJ2-5, with 11 positions matching TRBD2. The J segment lost 5 bases and the V segment lost 3 bases, leaving 8 bases of the junction unmatched. Germline values: CDR1 SEHNR, CDR2 FQNEAQ (reference sequence). The CDR3 contains 16 residues. The CDR3 protein is CASSFTSGSHRETQYF. CDR3 bases: TGTGCCAGCAGCTTTACTAGCGGGAGCCATAGGGAGACCCAGTACTTC. Variable domain in full (rest from reference TRBV7-9 and TRBJ2-5): DTGVSQNPRHKITKRGQNVTFRCDPISEHNRLYWYRQTLGQGPEFLTYFQNEAQLEKSRLLSDRFSAERPKGSFSTLEIQRTEQGDSAMYLCASSFTSGSHRETQYFGPGTRLLVL.

The chain has TRBV30 and TRBJ1-2; no clear D. The CDR3 extends over 10 amino acids. CDR1 is GTSNPN and CDR2 is SVGIG in the germline V gene (reference sequence). Trimming cost V 1 base and J 8 bases, with 5 bases left between them. The CDR3 here is CAWSETGYTF. In DNA form, the CDR3 reads TGTGCCTGGAGTGAGACAGGCTACACCTTC.

Note on this clonotype: A junction boundary mismatches the germline segment, possibly from a read error. The chain has TRBV5-4 and TRBJ2-7; perhaps TRBD1 as D (6 bases). In germline, CDR1 is SGHNT, CDR2 YYREEE (reference sequence). The CDR3 is 13 residues long. The CDR3 loop reads CASSLGHHYEQYF. The CDR3, as DNA: TGTGCCAGCAGTTTGGGACATCACTACGAGCAGTACTTC.

This clonotype has a handful of counts. V gene TRBV7-9 combines with J gene TRBJ1-6; the D gene is possibly TRBD1 (5 bases). The V end was cut by 5 bases, the J end by 7 bases, with 18 bases between. The CDR3 spans 16 residues. The germline V gene encodes CDR1 SEHNR and CDR2 FQNEAQ (reference sequence). The CDR3 nucleotides are TGTGCCAGCAGCCTTACGACAGAGACTACAAATTCACCCCTCCACTTT. Amino acid sequence: CASSLTTETTNSPLHF.

This clonotype was seen more than once but under ten times. The chain employs TRBV11-2 and TRBJ2-7, with 12 bases lining up with TRBD2. The CDR3 spans 14 residues. Germline trimming cut 5 bases from V and 5 bases from J; bases unmatched to any gene: 4. Germline CDR1 reads SGHAT; CDR2 reads FQNNGV. CDR3 DNA: TGTGCCAGCAGCGCCCGACTAGCGGGGGACGAGCAGTACTTC. It is translated as CASSARLAGDEQYF.

This rearrangement joins TRBV5-4 to TRBJ1-5; D is unresolved. The CDR3 consists of 14 residues. Per the germline V gene, CDR1 is SGHNT and CDR2 is YYREEE (reference sequence). The V end was cut by 0 bases, the J end by 5 bases, with 9 bases between. The CDR3 protein is CASSLGPLDQPQHF. CDR3 nucleotides: TGTGCCAGCAGCTTGGGTCCGTTAGATCAGCCCCAGCATTTT.

This clonotype came up a few times. The chain recombines TRBV25-1 with TRBJ1-5; 7 bases are shared with TRBD1. From germline, CDR1 is MGHDK and CDR2 SYGVNS. There are 17 residues in the CDR3. J gave up 2 bases and V 6 bases, and 13 bases lay outside the gene matches. This chain's CDR3 is CASSTIVTGIGNQPQHF. The DNA of the CDR3 is TGTGCCAGCAGCACAATTGTGACAGGGATTGGCAATCAGCCCCAGCATTTT.

This clonotype has more than one count but fewer than ten. This sequence joins TRBV12-3 or TRBV12-4 and TRBJ1-4; 8 bases are shared with TRBD1. There are 14 residues in the CDR3. Trimming removed 5 bases from V and 5 bases from J; junction bases left unmatched: 4. The CDR3 region has the DNA TGTGCCAGCAGTGATACAGGGGGGAATGAAAAACTGTTTTTT. Translating it yields CASSDTGGNEKLFF.

This clonotype was detected only a few times. The CDR3 sequence is CASSYAGITEAFF. In nucleotides, the CDR3 is TGTGCCAGCAGTTACGCAGGGATAACTGAAGCTTTCTTT. This rearrangement joins TRBV6-5 to TRBJ1-1, with D maybe TRBD1 (5 bases). The V gene lost 2 bases and the J gene lost 5 bases, with 9 bases spanning the gap. Per germline, CDR1 MNHEY and CDR2 SVGAGI. The CDR3 extends over 13 amino acids.

This clonotype came up a few times. The chain employs TRBV14 and TRBJ2-1; D remains ambiguous. V lost 4 bases and J lost 12, with 13 bases in between. The CDR3 is 12 amino acids. From germline, CDR1 is SGHDN and CDR2 FVKESK. In nucleotides, the CDR3 is TGTGCCAGCAGCCCAGAGGATGGGCGGCAGTTCTTC. This encodes CASSPEDGRQFF.

This clonotype was observed many times. The genes are TRBV7-2 and TRBJ2-3, with TRBD1 as a possible D gene (5 bases). Germline V gene data show CDR1 as SGHTA and CDR2 as FQGNSA. The CDR3 is 16 amino acids. Trimming took off 1 base at V and 5 bases at J, with 16 bases between the two ends. CDR3 sequence: CASSLEQDANGDTQYF. The CDR3 bases are TGTGCCAGCAGCTTAGAACAGGACGCAAATGGAGATACGCAGTATTTT.

CDR3: CASSLGDTYSNQPQHF. CDR3 coding DNA: TGTGCCAGCAGCTTGGGAGACACATATAGCAATCAGCCCCAGCATTTT. The rearrangement joins TRBV5-8 to TRBJ1-5; D gene unclear. CDR3 length: 16 residues. CDR1 and CDR2 (germline): SGHTS, YDEGEE. V was trimmed by 0 bases and J by 0 bases, leaving 10 bases between them.

This clonotype showed up many times. CDR3 bases: TGTGCCAGCACCCTTTACTCTGGGGCCAACGTCCTGACTTTC. Residues: CASTLYSGANVLTF. This chain joins TRBV6-1 and TRBJ2-6; D gene unclear. V gave up 7 bases and J gave up 0 bases, with 7 bases separating them. This CDR3 is built from 14 residues. The germline V gene encodes CDR1 MNHNS and CDR2 SASEGT.

The rearrangement uses TRBV6-5 and TRBJ2-7; a possible D gene is TRBD1 (6 bases). Trimming stripped 2 bases from V and 1 base from J, with 12 bases between. In germline, CDR1 is MNHEY, CDR2 SVGAGI. The CDR3 consists of 15 residues. In DNA form, the CDR3 reads TGTGCCAGCAGTTACGCCAGGGGTTTATCCTACGAGCAGTACTTC. Encoded protein: CASSYARGLSYEQYF.

The rearrangement uses TRBV7-6 and TRBJ2-1; TRBD2 matches 10 bases. Trimming took 5 bases from V and 8 from J; bases not matched to a gene: 9. Germline CDR1 is SGHVS and CDR2 is FNYEAQ. This CDR3 region has 15 residues. CDR3 loop: CASSPQREGRDEQFF. The DNA for the CDR3 is TGTGCCAGCAGCCCACAGCGGGAGGGCCGGGATGAGCAGTTCTTC.

This clonotype was seen many times. The chain carries TRBV6-2 or TRBV6-3 and TRBJ1-2; 7 nucleotides match TRBD1. This CDR3 region has 12 residues. The J segment lost 3 bases and the V segment lost 5 bases, leaving 0 bases of the junction unmatched. Germline values: CDR1 MNHEY, CDR2 SVGEGT. Here the CDR3 reads CASSTGDYGYTF. The CDR3 DNA is TGTGCCAGCAGTACAGGGGACTATGGCTACACCTTC.

This clonotype was counted many times. The chain recombines TRBV11-1 with TRBJ1-1; D is uncertain. The V gene's germline CDR1 is SGHAT and CDR2 FQDESV (reference sequence). V was clipped by 1 base and J by 6 bases, with 15 bases between them. The CDR3 covers 15 residues. This CDR3 reads CASSLVLGGRAEAFF. CDR3 nucleotide sequence: TGTGCCAGCAGCTTAGTCCTTGGAGGTCGAGCTGAAGCTTTCTTT.

The V call is TRBV6-1, the J call TRBJ1-2; maybe TRBD1 (6 bases). The CDR3 runs 13 residues. Germline V gene lookup returns CDR1 MNHNS and CDR2 SASEGT. The V end lost 5 bases, the J end lost 6 bases, and 13 bases lay between the germline ends. The CDR3: CASSPQGRHGYTF. CDR3 sequence (DNA): TGTGCCAGCAGTCCACAGGGACGGCATGGCTACACCTTC.

This clonotype was detected only a few times. CDR3 nucleotide sequence: TGTGCCAGCAGCCCACTGGCGGGAGAATCCTACAATGAGCAGTTCTTC. It yields the protein CASSPLAGESYNEQFF. V and J are TRBV5-6 and TRBJ2-1, with 7 bases matching TRBD2. V shed 4 bases and J 1 base; nucleotides not matched to a gene: 8. CDR1 and CDR2 from the germline V gene are SGHDT and YYEEEE. This CDR3 has 16 amino acids.

The chain employs TRBV7-9 and TRBJ2-7, with 12 bases identical to TRBD1. Trimming at V came to 4 bases and at J to 1 base, leaving 5 bases not matched to a gene. Germline V CDR1 and CDR2: SEHNR, FQNEAQ (reference sequence). This CDR3 spans 16 amino acids. The DNA for the CDR3 is TGTGCCAGCAGCTCCCCGGGACAGGGGGCTTCCTACGAGCAGTACTTC. Protein product: CASSSPGQGASYEQYF.

The V call is TRBV3-1, the J call TRBJ1-2; D gene uncertain. The CDR3 contains 16 residues. Trimming cost V 4 bases and J 0 bases, with 15 bases left between them. Looked up from germline, CDR1 is LGHDT and CDR2 is YNNKEL (reference sequence). DNA for the CDR3: TGTGCCAGCAGCCCTCCGGGCCGGCCAGCTAACTATGGCTACACCTTC. The encoded protein is CASSPPGRPANYGYTF.

The chain employs TRBV7-9 and TRBJ2-5, with 7 bases lining up with TRBD1. The germline CDR1 and CDR2 sequences are SEHNR and FQNEAQ (reference sequence). CDR3 length equals 17 residues. The V segment lost 6 bases and the J segment 7 bases; nucleotides outside the gene matches: 20. The CDR3 coding sequence is TGTGCCAGCAGTTCGGGGCACAGGGGTAATGCCTTCGGGACCCAGTACTTC. It specifies CASSSGHRGNAFGTQYF.

This clonotype has just one count. The J gene is TRBJ1-3, the V gene TRBV9; unclear D gene. V was trimmed by 0 bases and J by 2 bases, leaving 9 bases between them. The germline V gene encodes CDR1 SGDLS and CDR2 YYNGEE. This CDR3 has 15 residues. The CDR3 sequence: CASSVASKPGNTIYF. Here the CDR3 DNA reads TGTGCCAGCAGCGTAGCTAGTAAACCTGGAAACACCATATATTTT.

The chain combines TRBV12-3 or TRBV12-4 with TRBJ1-2; D is perhaps TRBD1 (6 bases). V lost 3 bases, J lost 10 bases, and 15 bases lay in between. The CDR3 loop spans 13 amino acids. The CDR3 spells CASSFTTGQDYTF. The CDR3 DNA sequence: TGTGCCAGCAGTTTCACCACAGGGCAGGACTACACCTTC.

The V gene is TRBV11-2, the J gene TRBJ2-7; 10 nucleotides align to TRBD2. The germline gives CDR1 SGHAT, CDR2 FQNNGV. The CDR3 runs to 15 residues. Trimming removed 1 base from V and 5 bases from J; junction bases left unmatched: 5. The CDR3 sequence is CASSLAAGTSDEQYF. As DNA, the CDR3 is TGTGCCAGCAGCTTAGCCGCCGGGACTAGCGACGAGCAGTACTTC. The variable domain in full, with the rest retrieved from reference TRBV11-2 and TRBJ2-7, is EAGVAQSPRYKIIEKRQSVAFWCNPISGHATLYWYQQILGQGPKLLIQFQNNGVVDDSQLPKDRFSAERLKGVDSTLKIQPAKLEDSAVYLCASSLAAGTSDEQYFGPGTRLTVT.

This sequence joins TRBV6-2 or TRBV6-3 and TRBJ2-3; D gene ambiguous. V was pared by 0 bases and J by 0 bases, with 4 bases between. The CDR3 consists of 14 residues. CDR1 and CDR2 (germline): MNHEY, SVGEGT. CDR3 loop: CASSYSISTDTQYF. CDR3 nucleotide sequence: TGTGCCAGCAGTTACTCGATAAGCACAGATACGCAGTATTTT.

V gene TRBV14 combines with J gene TRBJ1-1, with a weak D call TRBD1 (5 bases). Germline-derived CDR1 and CDR2 are SGHDN and FVKESK. V was shortened by 5 bases and J by 1 base, with 14 bases between the two germline ends. The CDR3 loop spans 15 amino acids. The DNA of the CDR3 is TGTGCCAGCAGCGCGGGCCCGACAGAGAACACTGAAGCTTTCTTT. Translated: CASSAGPTENTEAFF. Using reference TRBV14 and TRBJ1-1 for the parts outside the CDR3, the full variable domain is EAGVTQFPSHSVIEKGQTVTLRCDPISGHDNLYWYRRVMGKEIKFLLHFVKESKQDESGMPNNRFLAERTGGTYSTLKVQPAELEDSGVYFCASSAGPTENTEAFFGQGTRLTVV.

The chain links TRBV3-1 to TRBJ2-7; 8 nucleotides agree with TRBD2. Germline CDR1 LGHDT, CDR2 YNNKEL (reference sequence). CDR3 length: 15 residues. V was clipped by 1 base and J by 2 bases; unmatched bases: 4. The CDR3 region is CASSQGSGIPYEQYF. CDR3 in DNA: TGTGCCAGCAGCCAAGGTAGCGGGATCCCCTACGAGCAGTACTTC.